This T cell receptor beta chain was identified during a study of sequential checkpoint blockade in melanoma. In the study overall: Each arm's sequence ended with maintenance nivolumab.

With 2 bases removed from V and 2 bases from J, the gap between germline ends came to 11 bases. CDR3 size: 14 residues. Germline CDR1 and CDR2: SGDLS and YYNGEE. TCRdb's copy holds only in-frame clones and misses some; the assay was immunoSEQ multiplex PCR. The sample has approximately 11,000 clones; roughly four fifths are singletons. The treatment denotes: randomized to nivolumab then ipilimumab (arm A) or the reverse (arm B). Patients had received no earlier DNA-damaging chemotherapy. PBMC sorting kept live CD3+CD8+ cells without CD19 or CD56. The sample consisted of CD8+ T cells sorted from blood (inferred from file names), taken from a patient given nivolumab and ipilimumab in sequence. The rearrangement joins TRBV9 to TRBJ2-7, with D possibly TRBD2 on 5 matching bases. This TCR came from a human donor with melanoma. This CDR3 is CASSVGSATYEQYF. In DNA form, the CDR3 reads TGTGCCAGCAGCGTGGGTAGCGCGACCTACGAGCAGTACTTC.